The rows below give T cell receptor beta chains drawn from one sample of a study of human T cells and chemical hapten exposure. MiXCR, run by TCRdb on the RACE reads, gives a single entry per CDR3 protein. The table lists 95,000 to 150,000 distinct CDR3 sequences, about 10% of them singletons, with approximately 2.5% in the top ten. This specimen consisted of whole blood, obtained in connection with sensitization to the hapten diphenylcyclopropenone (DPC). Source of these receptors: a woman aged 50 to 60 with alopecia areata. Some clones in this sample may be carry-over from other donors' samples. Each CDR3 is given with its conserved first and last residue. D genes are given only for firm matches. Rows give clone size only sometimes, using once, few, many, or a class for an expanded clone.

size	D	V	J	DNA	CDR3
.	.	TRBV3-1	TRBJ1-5	TGTGCCAGCAGCCAAGATTCTGCAGGAGGACAGCCCCAGCATTTT	CASSQDSAGGQPQHF
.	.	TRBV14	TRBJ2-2	TGTGCCAGCAGCCATCAGGGATTCACCGGGGAGCTGTTTTTT	CASSHQGFTGELFF
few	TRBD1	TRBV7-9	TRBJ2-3	TGTGCCAGCAGCTCCCCGGACAGGGGAAATACGCAGTATTTT	CASSSPDRGNTQYF
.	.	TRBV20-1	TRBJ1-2	TGCAGTGCCACCACCACCTCCGGGCGGGACTACACCTTC	CSATTTSGRDYTF
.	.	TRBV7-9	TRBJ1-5	TGTGCCAGCAGCCAGACAGTTAGCAATCAGCCCCAGCATTTT	CASSQTVSNQPQHF
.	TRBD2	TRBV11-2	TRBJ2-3	TGTGCCAGCAGCTTAGAGGCTAGCGGGAGATTAAATACGCAGTATTTT	CASSLEASGRLNTQYF
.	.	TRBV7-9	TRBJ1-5	TGTGCCAGCAGTAGGGGTCCTCATCAGCCCCAGCATTTT	CASSRGPHQPQHF
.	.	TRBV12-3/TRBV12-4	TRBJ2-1	TGTGCCAGCTCTGCGGGGAGTGAGCAGTTCTTC	CASSAGSEQFF
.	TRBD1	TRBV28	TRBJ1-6	TGTGCCAGCAGTTTACAGACAGGGAAGAATTCACCCCTCCACTTT	CASSLQTGKNSPLHF
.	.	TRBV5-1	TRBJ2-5	TGCGCCAGCAGCCTGTCTATGAAGGCCCAAGAGACCCAGTACTTC	CASSLSMKAQETQYF
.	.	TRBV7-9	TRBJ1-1	TGTGCCACCCGGAGGAGGGGTGAGACTGAAGCTTTCTTT	CATRRRGETEAFF
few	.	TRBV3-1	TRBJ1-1	TGTGCCAGCAGATTCGGACCGGGAACTGAAGCTTTCTTT	CASRFGPGTEAFF
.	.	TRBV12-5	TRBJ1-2	TGTGCTAGTGTCGGGCCAGGGGAAGGAGGCTACACCTTC	CASVGPGEGGYTF
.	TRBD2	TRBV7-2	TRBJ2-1	TGTGCCAGCAGCTCCACTAGCGGGGCCTACAATGAGCAGTTCTTC	CASSSTSGAYNEQFF
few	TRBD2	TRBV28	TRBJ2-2	TGTGCCAGCAGCCTCGGACTAGCGGGAGGGGCCGGGGAGCTGTTTTTT	CASSLGLAGGAGELFF
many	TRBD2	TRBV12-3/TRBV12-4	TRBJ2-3	TGTGCCAGCAGTACCTGGGGACTAGCGGGAGTCAGAGATACGCAGTATTTT	CASSTWGLAGVRDTQYF
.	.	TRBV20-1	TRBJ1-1	TGCAGTGCCGGAGCTCCCTGGAACACTGAAGCTTTCTTT	CSAGAPWNTEAFF
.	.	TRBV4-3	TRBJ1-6	TGCGCCAGCAGCGCCAGGGATAATTCACCCCTCCACTTT	CASSARDNSPLHF
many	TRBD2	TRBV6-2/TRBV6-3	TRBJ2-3	TGTGCCAGCAGTTACCTACTAGCGACAGATACGCAGTATTTT	CASSYLLATDTQYF
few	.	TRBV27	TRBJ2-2	TGTGCCAGCAGTCCCTCAGGGGGAGGATCTAGCGGGGAGCTGTTTTTT	CASSPSGGGSSGELFF
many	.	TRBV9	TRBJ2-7	TGTGCCAGCAGCGTAGCCGGGGGTGGGTACGAGCAGTACTTC	CASSVAGGGYEQYF
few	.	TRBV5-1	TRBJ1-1	TGCGCCAGCAGCCCCACAGCGCGGAACACTGAAGCTTTCTTT	CASSPTARNTEAFF
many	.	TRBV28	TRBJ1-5	TGTGCCAGCAGCTTTTTCGGACGGGATAGCAATCAGCCCCAGCATTTT	CASSFFGRDSNQPQHF
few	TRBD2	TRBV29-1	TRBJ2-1	TGCAGCGGCTCGACTAGCGGATCTTACAATGAGCAGTTCTTC	CSGSTSGSYNEQFF
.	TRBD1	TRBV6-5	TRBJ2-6	TGTGCCAGCAGTTACGGGACAGAGTCTGGGGCCAACGTCCTGACTTTC	CASSYGTESGANVLTF
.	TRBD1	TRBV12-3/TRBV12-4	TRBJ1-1	TGTGCCAGCAGGAGCCGGACAGGGGGCGACACGAACACTGAAGCTTTCTTT	CASRSRTGGDTNTEAFF
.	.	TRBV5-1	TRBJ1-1	TGCGCCAGCAGCTTGGATGGCAGGGACACTGAAGCTTTCTTT	CASSLDGRDTEAFF
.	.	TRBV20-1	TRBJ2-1	TGCAGTGGGCCAGCCGACTCGCAGTTCTTC	CSGPADSQFF
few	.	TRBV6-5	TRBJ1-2	TGTGCCAGCAGTTACTCTCGTGGGGCGAGGATCTACACCTTC	CASSYSRGARIYTF
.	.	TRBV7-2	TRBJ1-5	TGTGCCAGCAGCTCGACTAGCGGGAGGGCTGATACGCAGCATTTT	CASSSTSGRADTQHF
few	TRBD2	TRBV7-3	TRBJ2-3	TGTGCCAGCAGCTTAGCGGGGGGTCACTTAGATACGCAGTATTTT	CASSLAGGHLDTQYF
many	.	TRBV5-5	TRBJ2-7	TGTGCCAGCAGCTTGGACAGGCTCCGGGAGCAGTACTTC	CASSLDRLREQYF
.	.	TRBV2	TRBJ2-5	TGTGCCAGCAATCGGGCGCAGGGGACCCAGTACTTC	CASNRAQGTQYF
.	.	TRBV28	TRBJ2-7	TGTGCCAGCAGTCCACCGACGGGAGCCGTGGTAAGGCAGTACTTC	CASSPPTGAVVRQYF
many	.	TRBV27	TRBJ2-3	TGTGCCAGCAGTTTAAGGAGCACAGATACGCAGTATTTT	CASSLRSTDTQYF
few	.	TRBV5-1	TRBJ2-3	TGCGCCAGCAGCTTGGAATCTAGCTCTAGCACAGATACGCAGTATTTT	CASSLESSSSTDTQYF
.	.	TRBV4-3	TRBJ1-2	TGCGCCAGCAGCCGGGGGACGTTGGATGGCTACACCTTC	CASSRGTLDGYTF
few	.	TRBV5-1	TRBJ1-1	TGCGCCAGCAGCTTGGCAGGGCTCACTGAAGCTTTCTTT	CASSLAGLTEAFF
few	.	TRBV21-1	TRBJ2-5	TGTGCCAGCAGCAAAGGAGGCCAATTAGAGGTAGCGGGATCTCAAGAGACCCAGTACTTC	CASSKGGQLEVAGSQETQYF
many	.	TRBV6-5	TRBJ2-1	TGTGCCAGCAGTCCCCCCGGAAGCGACAATGAGCAGTTCTTC	CASSPPGSDNEQFF
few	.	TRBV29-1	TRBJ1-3	TGCAGCGTTGAACTAGGGGCCGGCACCATATATTTT	CSVELGAGTIYF
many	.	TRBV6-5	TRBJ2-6	TGTGCCAGCAGCCGAGACAGATACCTGACCGGGGCCAACGTCCTGACTTTC	CASSRDRYLTGANVLTF
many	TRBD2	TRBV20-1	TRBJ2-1	TGCAGTGCTAGCGTTCTAGCGGGCAGCTCCTACAATGAGCAGTTCTTC	CSASVLAGSSYNEQFF
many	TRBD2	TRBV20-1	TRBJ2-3	TGCAGTGCTAGCCTTAGCGGGGCCTACACAGATACGCAGTATTTT	CSASLSGAYTDTQYF
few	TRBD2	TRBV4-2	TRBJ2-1	TGTGCCAGCAGCCAATACGGGACTAGCGGCCCCGGGGAGCAGTTCTTC	CASSQYGTSGPGEQFF
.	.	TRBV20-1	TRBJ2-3	TGCAGTGCTAGAGAGGGTAGTTTGGGCACAGATACGCAGTATTTT	CSAREGSLGTDTQYF
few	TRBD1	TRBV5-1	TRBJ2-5	TGCGCCAGCAGCGCATGGACAGGAAAAGAGACCCAGTACTTC	CASSAWTGKETQYF
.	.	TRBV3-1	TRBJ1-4	TGTGCCAGCAGCCCCAGGGGACATGAAAAACTGTTTTTT	CASSPRGHEKLFF
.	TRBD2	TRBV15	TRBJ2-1	TGTGCCACCAGCAGAGATAGGGCTAGCGGGAGGGCCCAAAATGAGCAGTTCTTC	CATSRDRASGRAQNEQFF
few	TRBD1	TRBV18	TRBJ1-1	TGTGCCAGCTCACCTCGGACAGGGGGGACGAACACTGAAGCTTTCTTT	CASSPRTGGTNTEAFF